The 23 T cell receptor beta chains listed next were all sequenced from one sample in a study of cytomegalovirus exposure and HLA in healthy donors. The PCR contained 60 Vbeta and 13 Jbeta primers. Clones were read by immunoSEQ multiplex PCR, and TCRdb kept only the in-frame ones, dropping some. This table has about 230,000 clones, 70% to 85% appearing once. Sequenced sample: PBMCs. The receptors come from a woman between 40 and 50 years old in good health and CMV-seronegative.

The chain links TRBV5-1 to TRBJ2-1; D remains ambiguous. The V gene's germline CDR1 is SGHRS and CDR2 YFSETQ. Trimming pared 2 bases from V and 4 bases from J, leaving 10 bases between. This CDR3 is built from 14 residues. The CDR3 reads CASSLTTSYNEQFF. The DNA for the CDR3 is TGCGCCAGCAGCTTAACCACATCATACAATGAGCAGTTCTTC.

This chain joins TRBV5-6 and TRBJ1-1; possibly TRBD1 for D (6 bases). CDR1 is SGHDT, CDR2 YYEEEE, per germline. The CDR3 has 13 residues. V was pared by 7 bases and J by 3 bases, with 13 bases between. The CDR3 reads CASRRGLYTEAFF. The CDR3 DNA reads TGTGCCAGCCGGCGGGGGCTGTACACTGAAGCTTTCTTT.

This clone was seen a few times. The rearrangement links TRBV6-1 to TRBJ2-6; D not certain. Deletions cut 6 bases from V and 0 bases from J, with 3 bases between. Germline CDR1 MNHNS, CDR2 SASEGT. CDR3 length: 13 residues. CDR3 sequence: CASSLSGANVLTF. The DNA of the CDR3 is TGTGCCAGCAGCCTCTCTGGGGCCAACGTCCTGACTTTC.

The rearrangement uses TRBV9 and TRBJ2-2, with 8 bases that match TRBD2. V lost 0 bases to trimming and J lost 4 bases; unmatched junction nucleotides: 8. Germline CDR1 SGDLS, CDR2 YYNGEE. The CDR3 contains 17 residues. CDR3 bases: TGTGCCAGCAGCGTAGTGACGGGGGGGGCGGTCACCGGGGAGCTGTTTTTT. This gives the protein CASSVVTGGAVTGELFF.

The count of this clone is one. This sequence joins TRBV6-5 and TRBJ1-2, with 9 positions matching TRBD1. The CDR3 sequence is 13 residues long. Germline loops: CDR1 MNHEY, CDR2 SVGAGI. Trimming took 7 bases from V and 5 from J; bases not matched to a gene: 5. The CDR3 DNA reads as TGTGCCAGCACTAAGGGACAGGGTTATGGCTACACCTTC. This codes for CASTKGQGYGYTF.

This clone was seen more than once but under ten times. In nucleotides, the CDR3 is TGTGCCAGCAGTCAAGACAGGGGAGGTCATAATTCACCCCTCCACTTT. Residues: CASSQDRGGHNSPLHF. The gene calls are TRBV6-1 and TRBJ1-6; 8 bases map to TRBD1. With V trimmed by 5 bases and J by 5 bases, 8 bases remained unmatched. Germline loops: CDR1 MNHNS, CDR2 SASEGT. This CDR3 is 16 amino acids long.

The genes are TRBV10-3 and TRBJ2-7, with 7 bases fitting TRBD1. The junction had 13 bases not matched to a gene; V was cut back by 6 bases and J by 2 bases. Germline V CDR1 and CDR2: ENHRY, SYGVKD. This CDR3 spans 16 amino acids. CDR3 DNA sequence: TGTGCCATCAGCGATCGGGACAGACTGGGGCCCTACGAGCAGTACTTC. This gives the protein CAISDRDRLGPYEQYF.

The gene calls are TRBV4-3 and TRBJ1-4; 8 bases line up with TRBD1. Germline V CDR1 and CDR2: LGHNA, YSLEER. CDR3 size: 14 residues. The V gene end was trimmed by 4 bases and the J gene end by 7 bases; junction bases not matched to a gene: 5. The CDR3 DNA reads as TGCGCCAGCAGCCGCTCGGACAGGGCTGAAAAACTGTTTTTT. It translates to CASSRSDRAEKLFF.

The chain has TRBV7-2 and TRBJ2-1, with 7 bases lining up with TRBD2. The germline CDR1 and CDR2 sequences are SGHTA and FQGNSA. The ends lost 3 bases at V and 6 bases at J; junction bases unmatched: 11. This CDR3 is 16 amino acids long. This chain's CDR3 is CASSFPQAGTTNEQFF. The CDR3 coding sequence is TGTGCCAGCAGCTTCCCCCAAGCGGGAACTACCAATGAGCAGTTCTTC.

The rearrangement uses TRBV4-3 and TRBJ2-6, with TRBD1 as a possible D gene (5 bases). V was trimmed by 0 bases and J by 3 bases, leaving 15 bases between them. CDR3 length: 18 amino acids. Germline loops: CDR1 LGHNA, CDR2 YSLEER. The CDR3 nucleotides are TGCGCCAGCAGCCAAGAGAACGGCAGGGTTGGTGGGGCCAACGTCCTGACTTTC. Residues: CASSQENGRVGGANVLTF.

The chain employs TRBV7-9 and TRBJ2-5; no clear D gene. V was shortened by 2 bases and J by 2 bases, with 6 bases between the two germline ends. This CDR3 spans 13 amino acids. The V gene's germline CDR1 is SEHNR and CDR2 FQNEAQ (reference sequence). CDR3 DNA: TGTGCCAGCAGCTTATACAGTCAAGAGACCCAGTACTTC. The encoded protein is CASSLYSQETQYF.

This chain's CDR3 is CASSPLTSGSNEQFF. The CDR3 nucleotides are TGTGCCAGCTCACCATTGACTAGCGGATCCAATGAGCAGTTCTTC. This chain uses TRBV18 with TRBJ2-1; 9 bases are shared with TRBD2. This CDR3 has 15 amino acids. In germline, CDR1 is KGHSH, CDR2 LQKENI. V was clipped by 2 bases and J by 6 bases; unmatched bases: 5.

This chain links TRBV11-3 with TRBJ2-3; D possibly corresponds to TRBD2 (6 bases). Germline loops: CDR1 SGHNT, CDR2 YENEEA. This CDR3 region has 19 residues. V dropped 7 bases and J dropped 8 bases, with 34 bases sitting between them. The CDR3 nucleotides read TGTGCCAGCACCTCGGCCGTGGGGGGAAAGAAGTTGGTATATTGTACGCAGTATTTT. It translates to CASTSAVGGKKLVYCTQYF. Supplemented by reference TRBV11-3 and TRBJ2-3, the full variable domain reads EAGVVQSPRYKIIEKKQPVAFWCNPISGHNTLYWYLQNLGQGPELLIRYENEEAVDDSQLPKDRFSAERLKGVDSTLKIQPAELGDSAVYLCASTSAVGGKKLVYCTQYFGPGTRLTVL.

The CDR3 DNA reads as TGTGCCAGCAGAGGGGGACAGGGGGTTACTGAAGCTTTCTTT. Translating gives CASRGGQGVTEAFF. V gene TRBV2 combines with J gene TRBJ1-1; 11 bases line up with TRBD1. Per germline, CDR1 SNHLY and CDR2 FYNNEI. Trimming cost V 6 bases and J 5 bases; bases outside gene matches: 5. This CDR3 contains 14 residues. Drawing the rest from reference TRBV2 and TRBJ1-1, the complete variable domain is EPEVTQTPSHQVTQMGQEVILRCVPISNHLYFYWYRQILGQKVEFLVSFYNNEISEKSEIFDDQFSVERPDGSNFTLKIRSTKLEDSAMYFCASRGGQGVTEAFFGQGTRLTVV.

The V and J genes are TRBV12-5 and TRBJ1-2, with D unresolved. Germline V gene sequence: CDR1 LGHNT, CDR2 FRNRAP. The CDR3 spans 13 residues. The V and J ends lost 3 bases and 2 bases respectively, with 7 bases between them. The CDR3 sequence: CASGLRGNYGYTF. Written as DNA, the CDR3 is TGTGCTAGTGGTTTACGCGGGAACTATGGCTACACCTTC.

As for this clone: Other nucleotide sequences from this sample produce the same CDR3. J is TRBJ2-7 and V is TRBV18, with 9 positions matching TRBD1. The germline gives CDR1 KGHSH, CDR2 LQKENI. The V and J ends lost 2 bases and 1 base, in that order; junction bases with no gene match: 0. The CDR3 spans 14 residues. The CDR3 is CASSPGQGSYEQYF. The CDR3 DNA follows: TGTGCCAGCTCACCAGGACAGGGGTCCTACGAGCAGTACTTC.

The J gene is TRBJ1-1, the V gene TRBV11-2; 7 nucleotides align to TRBD1. Germline lookup yields CDR1 SGHAT and CDR2 FQNNGV. This CDR3 region has 15 residues. V gave up 5 bases and J gave up 6 bases; unmatched junction bases: 12. The CDR3 sequence is CASSPRQGHVAEAFF. The CDR3 DNA is TGTGCCAGCAGCCCACGACAGGGTCACGTTGCTGAAGCTTTCTTT.

CDR3 residues: CASTPRTDSYEQYF. DNA for the CDR3: TGTGCCAGCACCCCCCGGACTGACTCCTACGAGCAGTACTTC. V usage is TRBV6-1 and J usage is TRBJ2-7; D is possibly TRBD2 (5 bases). Looked up from germline, CDR1 is MNHNS and CDR2 is SASEGT. The V end was cut by 7 bases, the J end by 0 bases, with 13 bases between. The CDR3 consists of 14 residues.

V is TRBV5-8 and J is TRBJ2-7; 8 bases map to TRBD1. This CDR3 is 16 amino acids long. Germline V gene lookup returns CDR1 SGHTS and CDR2 YDEGEE. The V and J ends lost 4 bases and 5 bases, in that order; junction bases with no gene match: 14. CDR3 protein: CASSGQGPAILDEQYF. The CDR3 nucleotides are TGTGCCAGCAGCGGACAGGGACCCGCGATCCTCGACGAGCAGTACTTC.

About this clone: The junction and the germline gene differ at one end; a read error may be behind it. V usage is TRBV6-6 and J usage is TRBJ2-2; 9 bases map to TRBD1. The CDR3 has 16 residues. Germline V lookup: CDR1 MNHNY, CDR2 SVGAGI (reference sequence). This CDR3 reads CASSDSGTGPTGELFF. For the CDR3, the DNA is TGTGCCAGCAGTGACTCCGGGACAGGGCCCACCGGGGAGCTGTTTTTT.

The chain is built from TRBV11-1 and TRBJ2-3; perhaps TRBD2 as D (5 bases). This CDR3 has 15 residues. Per the germline V gene, CDR1 is SGHAT and CDR2 is FQDESV (reference sequence). V shed 4 bases and J shed 1 base, with 12 bases lying between them. The CDR3 reads CASSSLGGGTDTQYF. For the CDR3, the DNA is TGTGCCAGCAGCTCACTAGGCGGTGGCACAGATACGCAGTATTTT.

CDR3 nucleotide sequence: TGTGCCAGCAGCCAAGAAGGGCTTAGCGGGGGGGCCCTCAATGAGCAGTTCTTC. It specifies CASSQEGLSGGALNEQFF. The V and J genes are TRBV4-2 and TRBJ2-1; 11 bases are a match to TRBD2. V was clipped by 0 bases and J by 6 bases; unmatched bases: 10. The CDR3 consists of 18 residues. Germline V gene data show CDR1 as LGHNA and CDR2 as YNFKEQ.

The chain combines TRBV27 with TRBJ1-1; 9 bases map to TRBD1. V shed 4 bases, J shed 11 bases, and the junction held 8 bases outside the gene matches. This CDR3 spans 13 amino acids. Germline V CDR1 and CDR2: MNHEY, SMNVEV (reference sequence). The CDR3 spells CASSSGQGGEAFF. For the CDR3, the DNA is TGTGCCAGCAGTTCGGGACAGGGTGGGGAGGCTTTCTTT.